Given below is one T cell receptor (beta chain) in context. The sample originates from a study of cytotoxic CD8 clonotypes in ibrutinib-treated CLL. Study-wide background: Mean per-sample yields comprised roughly 260,000 productive templates and approximately 90,000 productive rearrangements.

The data were produced by immunoSEQ multiplex PCR, yet TCRdb's version contains in-frame clones alone and is incomplete. Here the sample spans approximately 130,000 clones, roughly 80% being singletons. Per the germline V gene, CDR1 is LNHNV and CDR2 is YYDKDF (reference sequence). The CDR3 extends over 16 amino acids. Trimming removed 1 base from V and 0 bases from J, with 7 bases in between. Sequenced material: PBMCs, taken after 24 months of ibrutinib treatment. The sequence was collected from a human donor with chronic lymphocytic leukemia. The rearrangement joins TRBV15 to TRBJ2-6; D is ambiguous. The CDR3 reads CATSRGRSSGANVLTF. CDR3 sequence (DNA): TGTGCCACCAGCAGAGGAAGGAGCTCTGGGGCCAACGTCCTGACTTTC.